This T cell receptor (beta chain) was retrieved from a study of blood T cell repertoires in COVID-19. Sequenced by immunoSEQ multiplex PCR; TCRdb stores in-frame clones only, minus some. Of under 200,000 clones listed, 75% to 90% are singletons. Germline V CDR1 and CDR2: MNHEY, SVGAGI. V lost 8 bases and J lost 5, with 16 bases in between. This CDR3 contains 14 residues. The chain has TRBV6-5 and TRBJ1-5, with D perhaps matching TRBD1 (5 bases). The source of this sequence is a woman aged 55 to 70 who had recovered from COVID-19. The specimen was PBMCs or T cells enriched from blood (not recorded which). In nucleotides, the CDR3 is TGTGCCAGCGGAGTGGGGCCAGGCTATCAGCCCCAGCATTTT. It yields the protein CASGVGPGYQPQHF.